Below are 16 T cell receptor beta chains sequenced from a single sample in a study of CD8 T cells in Susac syndrome. RNA totalling roughly 0.45 to 1 ug underwent reverse transcription with random hexamers. Each CDR3 protein gets one entry after TCRdb re-called the immunoSEQ multiplex PCR reads with MiXCR. The profile shows a few hundred thousand distinct CDR3 sequences, 94% of them singletons. Sequencing was performed on CD4+ T cells from PBMCs. These receptors all stem from a human donor with Susac syndrome.

V is TRBV27 and J is TRBJ1-2, with a weak D call TRBD1 (6 bases). The CDR3 covers 17 residues. Germline V gene data show CDR1 as MNHEY and CDR2 as SMNVEV (reference sequence). Trimming removed 6 bases at V and 2 bases at J, with 22 bases between. CDR3 sequence reads: CASRGGGPGQPNYGYTF. As DNA, the CDR3 is TGTGCCAGCAGAGGGGGGGGCCCTGGACAGCCCAACTATGGCTACACCTTC.

The rearrangement joins TRBV5-1 to TRBJ1-1, with D unclear. The CDR3 totals 16 residues. The V gene's germline CDR1 is SGHRS and CDR2 YFSETQ. V lost 2 bases and J 3 bases, leaving 17 bases between the germline ends. CDR3 DNA: TGCGCCAGCAGCTTCGACGGACGGGCGGGAGACACTGAAGCTTTCTTT. It specifies CASSFDGRAGDTEAFF.

The chain couples TRBV29-1 to TRBJ1-1; D remains ambiguous. The CDR3 is made up of 10 amino acids. Trimming removed 7 bases at V and 3 bases at J, with 6 bases between. CDR1 and CDR2 (germline): SQVTM, ANQGSEA. The DNA of the CDR3 is TGCAGCGCTCTGGACACTGAAGCTTTCTTT. Its protein product is CSALDTEAFF. The entire variable domain, with the rest obtained from reference TRBV29-1 and TRBJ1-1, is as follows: SAVISQKPSRDICQRGTSLTIQCQVDSQVTMMFWYRQQPGQSLTLIATANQGSEATYESGFVIDKFPISRPNLTFSTLTVSNMSPEDSSIYLCSALDTEAFFGQGTRLTVV.

This clonotype came up a few times. The rearrangement uses TRBV3-1 and TRBJ1-1; no reliable D call. This CDR3 spans 11 amino acids. Germline V gene lookup returns CDR1 LGHDT and CDR2 YNNKEL (reference sequence). The germline V and J ends were trimmed by 3 bases and 9 bases, with 8 bases remaining between them. The CDR3 DNA is TGTGCCAGCAGCCAGGATGGGAAAGCTTTCTTT. It codes for CASSQDGKAFF.

CDR3 nucleotide sequence: TGCGCCAGCAGCCAAGCGGGTTCTGGGGCCAACGTCCTGACTTTC. Protein sequence: CASSQAGSGANVLTF. The chain links TRBV4-3 to TRBJ2-6; D call uncertain. Germline V gene lookup returns CDR1 LGHNA and CDR2 YSLEER. The CDR3 loop spans 15 amino acids. With 1 base removed from V and 1 base from J, the gap between germline ends came to 5 bases.

The gene calls are TRBV5-1 and TRBJ1-6; a weak D match, TRBD1 (5 bases). Trimming left V 0 bases short and J 8 bases short, with 12 bases between. Germline CDR1 SGHRS, CDR2 YFSETQ. This CDR3 spans 15 amino acids. In nucleotides, the CDR3 is TGCGCCAGCAGCTTGGCCGGGGCAGGGTATTCACCCCTCCACTTT. It is translated as CASSLAGAGYSPLHF.

This clonotype appeared a few times. The J gene is TRBJ1-1, the V gene TRBV5-6; 8 bases match TRBD1. Unmatched junction bases numbered 0, after V lost 1 base and J lost 4 bases. This CDR3 is built from 13 residues. The germline V gene encodes CDR1 SGHDT and CDR2 YYEEEE. DNA of the CDR3: TGTGCCAGCAGCTTGACAGGGGGCACTGAAGCTTTCTTT. Its protein product is CASSLTGGTEAFF.

V and J are TRBV28 and TRBJ1-6; D is unresolved. The CDR3 length is 13 residues. V lost 2 bases and J 10 bases, leaving 9 bases between the germline ends. Germline CDR1 reads MDHEN; CDR2 reads SYDVKM. The CDR3 region is CASSLPEGSPLHF. The CDR3 region has the DNA TGTGCCAGCAGTTTACCCGAGGGATCACCCCTCCACTTT.

The chain joins TRBV12-3 or TRBV12-4 to TRBJ1-6; TRBD1 agrees at 9 bases. J gave up 5 bases and V 5 bases, and 4 bases lay outside the gene matches. The CDR3 runs to 15 residues. CDR3 region: CASSQGQGHNSPLHF. CDR3 in DNA: TGTGCCAGCAGTCAGGGACAGGGTCATAATTCACCCCTCCACTTT.

V usage is TRBV30 and J usage is TRBJ2-1; the D gene is possibly TRBD2 (5 bases). CDR1 and CDR2 from the germline V gene are GTSNPN and SVGIG (reference sequence). The CDR3 has 13 amino acids. With 4 bases removed from V and 5 bases from J, the gap between germline ends came to 12 bases. This CDR3 is CAWNPDGDNEQFF. As DNA, the CDR3 is TGTGCCTGGAACCCGGACGGGGACAATGAGCAGTTCTTC.

V gene TRBV12-3 or TRBV12-4 combines with J gene TRBJ1-6, with D perhaps TRBD1 (6 bases). The CDR3 has 17 amino acids. V gave up 4 bases and J gave up 0 bases, with 13 bases separating them. This CDR3 reads CASSSQTGSSYNSPLHF. The CDR3 DNA sequence: TGTGCCAGCAGTTCCCAAACAGGGAGCTCCTATAATTCACCCCTCCACTTT.

This clonotype has just one count. V is TRBV11-3 and J is TRBJ1-2; D ambiguous. Trimming took 5 bases from V and 2 from J, leaving 9 bases between them. The CDR3 extends over 13 amino acids. Germline V gene lookup returns CDR1 SGHNT and CDR2 YENEEA. CDR3 residues: CASSQDPNYGYTF. The CDR3, as DNA: TGTGCCAGCAGCCAAGACCCCAACTATGGCTACACCTTC.

The chain uses TRBV20-1 and TRBJ1-5; tentatively, D is TRBD1 (6 bases). The CDR3 covers 15 residues. Germline V gene data show CDR1 as DFQATT and CDR2 as SNEGSKA (reference sequence). Trimming removed 6 bases from V and 0 bases from J, with 15 bases in between. The CDR3 here is CSASRQAYSNQPQHF. CDR3 sequence (DNA): TGCAGTGCAAGTCGACAGGCGTATAGCAATCAGCCCCAGCATTTT.

The chain combines TRBV20-1 with TRBJ2-7; tentative D call: TRBD1 (6 bases). Trimming removed 6 bases at V and 5 bases at J, with 17 bases between. CDR3 size: 13 residues. Per the germline V gene, CDR1 is DFQATT and CDR2 is SNEGSKA (reference sequence). CDR3 residues: CSAQHTGNDEQYF. The CDR3 DNA sequence: TGCAGTGCCCAGCACACAGGGAACGACGAGCAGTACTTC.

This sequence joins TRBV6-5 and TRBJ2-2; weak D call: TRBD2 (5 bases). In germline, CDR1 is MNHEY, CDR2 SVGAGI. Deletions cut 2 bases from V and 2 bases from J, with 18 bases between. This CDR3 spans 18 amino acids. The CDR3 sequence: CASSYGAIRTGNTGELFF. The CDR3 nucleotides are TGTGCCAGCAGTTACGGAGCAATTCGTACGGGAAACACCGGGGAGCTGTTTTTT.

The rearrangement joins TRBV5-1 to TRBJ2-2; no reliable D call. The CDR3 is 14 residues long. V was shortened by 4 bases and J by 4 bases, with 11 bases between the two germline ends. CDR1 SGHRS and CDR2 YFSETQ come from the germline V gene. The CDR3 loop is CASSRSEVTGELFF. The CDR3 region has the DNA TGCGCCAGCAGCCGGTCTGAGGTCACCGGGGAGCTGTTTTTT.